This T cell receptor (beta chain) was identified in a study of ipilimumab plus nivolumab after autologous stem cell transplantation. Study as a whole: A median of roughly eight nivolumab and 5 ipilimumab doses were given. General study points: The authors say TCR, Treg and microbiome findings warrant further study.

Patients got ipilimumab 1 mg/kg beginning 14 to 28 days post-transplant. Patients received nivolumab 3 mg/kg at weeks 1, 4, 7, 10, then fortnightly to week 26. Trimming cost V 0 bases and J 8 bases, with 10 bases left between them. The CDR3 totals 13 residues. In germline, CDR1 is SGHAT, CDR2 FQNNGV. This clone is labeled medium-sized. The antigen remains unidentified. Profiled with immunoSEQ multiplex PCR; TCRdb holds only in-frame clones, not every one. The table has 15,000 to 20,000 clones, over 75% seen once. The sequenced sample was PBMCs, obtained in a trial of ipilimumab plus nivolumab as post-transplant consolidation. This TCR derives from a male donor with diffuse large B-cell lymphoma. The V call is TRBV11-2, the J call TRBJ1-2, with D perhaps matching TRBD1 (5 bases). CDR3 DNA: TGTGCCAGCAGCTTAGAGGGCGGGGGAGGCTACACCTTC. Its protein product is CASSLEGGGGYTF.